This T cell receptor (beta chain) was captured in a study of blood T cell repertoires in COVID-19. Study-wide background: Donors in the United States, Italy and Spain gave samples during acute or convalescent COVID-19. Sample material is recorded as cDNA or gDNA derived from T cells, B-cell-depleted T cells, or PBMCs.

Methods used by the authors: Reference gene primer amplification in the assay estimated nucleated cell counts. Only in-frame clones appear in the TCRdb table, and some are missing; sequencing was by immunoSEQ multiplex PCR. Clone size and V and J calls were adopted from that table, with D and trimming inferred from the DNA. The table lists a few hundred thousand clones, roughly 85% of them singletons, with under 3.5% in the top ten. The sample was peripheral blood. The clonotype was recovered from a woman younger than 35 with acute or convalescent COVID-19.

In nucleotides, the CDR3 is TGTGCCAGCAGTCAACCCCGACGGGTGGACACCCTCCACTTT. It encodes CASSQPRRVDTLHF. The gene calls are TRBV6-5 and TRBJ1-6, with D perhaps matching TRBD1 (5 bases). The V and J ends lost 5 bases and 14 bases respectively, with 19 bases between them. CDR1 and CDR2 from the germline V gene are MNHEY and SVGAGI. CDR3 length: 14 amino acids.